The 3 T cell receptor beta chains given below trace back to one sample, sequenced in a study of blood T cell repertoires in COVID-19. This table comes from immunoSEQ multiplex PCR, and its TCRdb copy is limited to in-frame clones, with some not included. The table has about 140,000 clones, 70% to 90% seen once. Sequenced material: peripheral blood. The receptor set was obtained from a woman between 55 and 75 years old with acute or convalescent COVID-19.

V usage is TRBV10-2 and J usage is TRBJ2-1; D remains ambiguous. CDR1 and CDR2 from the germline V gene are WSHSY and SAAADI. Trimming took 2 bases from V and 7 from J, leaving 6 bases between them. There are 12 residues in the CDR3. CDR3 amino acids: CASSEARNEQFF. The CDR3 coding sequence is TGCGCCAGCAGTGAGGCCCGGAATGAGCAGTTCTTC.

This clone came up a few times. V is TRBV6-6 and J is TRBJ2-7; D possibly corresponds to TRBD1 (6 bases). The V and J ends lost 5 bases and 7 bases respectively, with 12 bases between them. The CDR3 sequence is 12 residues long. Germline V gene sequence: CDR1 MNHNY, CDR2 SVGAGI (reference sequence). The DNA for the CDR3 is TGTGCCAGCAGTAGACAGGTAGGGGAGCAGTACTTC. It translates to CASSRQVGEQYF.

The rearrangement joins TRBV19 to TRBJ2-2; TRBD2 matches at 11 bases. V lost 7 bases and J lost 8; bases outside the gene matches: 12. The CDR3 is 16 amino acids. CDR1 LNHDA and CDR2 SQIVND come from the germline V gene (reference sequence). The CDR3 protein is CASTPPSGGPTGELFF. In nucleotides, the CDR3 is TGTGCCAGTACCCCCCCTAGCGGGGGGCCGACAGGGGAGCTGTTTTTT. The complete variable domain, with remaining parts taken from reference TRBV19 and TRBJ2-2, reads DGGITQSPKYLFRKEGQNVTLSCEQNLNHDAMYWYRQDPGQGLRLIYYSQIVNDFQKGDIAEGYSVSREKKESFPLTVTSAQKNPTAFYLCASTPPSGGPTGELFFGEGSRLTVL.